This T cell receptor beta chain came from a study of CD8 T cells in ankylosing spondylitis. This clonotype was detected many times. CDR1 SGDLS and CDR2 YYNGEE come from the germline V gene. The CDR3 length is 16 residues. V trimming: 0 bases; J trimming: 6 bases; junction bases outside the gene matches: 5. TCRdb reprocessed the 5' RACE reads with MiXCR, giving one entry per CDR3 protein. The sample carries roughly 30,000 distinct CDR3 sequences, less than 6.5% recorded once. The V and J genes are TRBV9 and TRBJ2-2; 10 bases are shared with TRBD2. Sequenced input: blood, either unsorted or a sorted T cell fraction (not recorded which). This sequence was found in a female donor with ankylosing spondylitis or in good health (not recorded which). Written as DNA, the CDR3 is TGTGCCAGCAGCGTAGCAGCGGGAGGGCTCCCCGGGGAGCTGTTTTTT. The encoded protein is CASSVAAGGLPGELFF.